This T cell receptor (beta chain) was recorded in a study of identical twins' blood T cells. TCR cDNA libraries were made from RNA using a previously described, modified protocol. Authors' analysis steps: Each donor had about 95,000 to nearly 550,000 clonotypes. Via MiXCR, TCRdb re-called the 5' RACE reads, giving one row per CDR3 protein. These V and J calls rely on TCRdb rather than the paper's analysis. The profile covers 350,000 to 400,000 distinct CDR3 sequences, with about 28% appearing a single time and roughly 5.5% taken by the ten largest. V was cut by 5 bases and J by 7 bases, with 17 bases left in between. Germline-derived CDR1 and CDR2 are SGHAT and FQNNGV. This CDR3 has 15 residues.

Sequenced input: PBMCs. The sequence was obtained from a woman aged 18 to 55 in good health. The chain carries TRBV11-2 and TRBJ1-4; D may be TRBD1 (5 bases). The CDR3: CASSTGQGPREKLFF. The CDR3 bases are TGTGCCAGCAGCACCGGGCAGGGCCCCCGTGAAAAACTGTTTTTT.